This T cell receptor (beta chain) comes out of a study of blood T cell repertoires in COVID-19. Looking at the study overall: There were acute and convalescent COVID-19 samples, and they came from the United States, Italy and Spain. Sample material is recorded as cDNA or gDNA derived from T cells, B-cell-depleted T cells, or PBMCs.

The CDR3 runs to 16 residues. How the authors handled the data: Reference gene primer amplification in the assay estimated nucleated cell counts. Method: immunoSEQ multiplex PCR; TCRdb's copy keeps in-frame clones and lacks some. V, J and clone size reflect that table, while D and trimming were determined from the DNA. This table has 150,000 to 200,000 clones, 82% appearing once. Sequencing was done on a sample of peripheral blood. This clonotype originated in a woman over 75 with acute or convalescent COVID-19. This chain joins TRBV21-1 and TRBJ1-1; the table's D call, TRBD1, has no DNA check behind it. TRBV21-1 is designated a pseudogene. This CDR3 reads CASSNKGQGTNTEAFF. DNA of the CDR3: TGTGCCAGCAGCAATAAGGGACAGGGGACGAACACTGAAGCTTTCTTT.